The 18 T cell receptor beta chains listed next were all sequenced from one sample in a study of T cells in Graves' hyperthyroidism and ophthalmopathy. Amplified TCR beta CDR3 regions derived from RNA transcripts. During a first-round RT-PCR of the TCR CDR3, the HTBI primer set was used. TCRdb used MiXCR to reprocess the multiplex PCR reads, holding one entry per CDR3 protein. The table records about 600,000 distinct CDR3 sequences, 12% to 15% of them present only once. The sequencing input was blood. The source of these receptors is a woman aged 18-35 years with Graves' ophthalmopathy.

Concerning this clonotype itself: A much larger clone differs from this one at a single base, so this may be a read error. The rearrangement joins TRBV27 to TRBJ2-1; 11 bases line up with TRBD2. Germline V lookup: CDR1 MNHEY, CDR2 SMNVEV (reference sequence). The CDR3 is 17 amino acids. The CDR3 region has the DNA TGTGCCAGCAGTGCCCTTGGGACTAGCGGAACCTACAATGAGCAGCTCTTC. Residues: CASSALGTSGTYNEQLF.

This clonotype was observed a few times. V and J are TRBV9 and TRBJ2-5; 8 nucleotides align to TRBD1. The V gene's germline CDR1 is SGDLS and CDR2 YYNGEE. The V and J ends lost 0 bases and 5 bases, in that order; junction bases with no gene match: 3. The CDR3 is 14 residues long. For the CDR3, the DNA is TGTGCCAGCAGCGTAGACAGGGGGAGGGAGACCCAGTACTTC. Its protein product is CASSVDRGRETQYF. The variable domain in full, completed from reference TRBV9 and TRBJ2-5, reads DSGVTQTPKHLITATGQRVTLRCSPRSGDLSVYWYQQSLDQGLQFLIQYYNGEERAKGNILERFSAQQFPDLHSELNLSSLELGDSALYFCASSVDRGRETQYFGPGTRLLVL.

This clonotype was found a few times. This chain connects TRBV20-1 to TRBJ2-1; D is unresolved. The CDR3 consists of 14 residues. The germline gives CDR1 DFQATT, CDR2 SNEGSKA (reference sequence). V was shortened by 0 bases and J by 4 bases, with 10 bases between the two germline ends. The CDR3 sequence is CSARDRLAYNEQFF. In nucleotides, the CDR3 is TGCAGTGCTAGAGATAGGTTGGCTTACAATGAGCAGTTCTTC.

V usage is TRBV11-3 and J usage is TRBJ2-3; 14 bases agree with TRBD2. Trimming at V came to 5 bases and at J to 2 bases, leaving 3 bases not matched to a gene. Germline V lookup: CDR1 SGHNT, CDR2 YENEEA. The CDR3 totals 16 residues. The CDR3 loop reads CASSTGLAGATDTQYF. The CDR3 DNA sequence: TGTGCCAGCAGCACGGGACTAGCGGGAGCCACAGATACGCAGTATTTT.

This clonotype has a count of ten or more. This chain joins TRBV10-2 and TRBJ2-5; 7 bases are shared with TRBD2. This CDR3 contains 13 residues. V gave up 6 bases and J gave up 3 bases; unmatched junction bases: 4. Germline CDR1 WSHSY, CDR2 SAAADI. The CDR3: CASRWGGEETQYF. CDR3 coding DNA: TGCGCCAGCAGATGGGGAGGGGAAGAGACCCAGTACTTC.

V gene TRBV5-4 combines with J gene TRBJ2-7; 8 positions agree with TRBD2. Trimming took 4 bases from V and 5 from J; bases not matched to a gene: 14. Germline loops: CDR1 SGHNT, CDR2 YYREEE (reference sequence). The CDR3 loop spans 16 amino acids. CDR3 loop: CASSPVSGRFENEQYF. In DNA form, the CDR3 reads TGTGCCAGCAGCCCGGTAAGCGGGAGATTTGAGAACGAGCAGTACTTC. The whole variable domain, remainder taken from reference TRBV5-4 and TRBJ2-7, is ETGVTQSPTHLIKTRGQQVTLRCSSQSGHNTVSWYQQALGQGPQFIFQYYREEENGRGNFPPRFSGLQFPNYSSELNVNALELDDSALYLCASSPVSGRFENEQYFGPGTRLTVT.

Many counts were recorded for this clonotype. CDR3 region: CASSTPGQGRYGYTF. The CDR3 DNA is TGTGCCAGTAGTACACCGGGACAGGGGAGGTATGGCTACACCTTC. This chain joins TRBV19 and TRBJ1-2; 10 nucleotides match TRBD1. The V segment lost 4 bases and the J segment 5 bases; nucleotides outside the gene matches: 7. Germline V gene data show CDR1 as LNHDA and CDR2 as SQIVND (reference sequence). CDR3 size: 15 residues.

The chain has TRBV9 and TRBJ2-1; D perhaps matches TRBD1 (5 bases). The V end lost 3 bases, the J end lost 6 bases, and 13 bases lay between the germline ends. The CDR3 loop spans 14 amino acids. Germline V gives CDR1 SGDLS, CDR2 YYNGEE. CDR3 loop: CASSEQDSSNEQFF. The CDR3 region has the DNA TGTGCCAGCAGCGAGCAAGACAGTTCCAATGAGCAGTTCTTC.

The chain uses TRBV19 and TRBJ2-1; 8 bases line up with TRBD2. The germline gives CDR1 LNHDA, CDR2 SQIVND (reference sequence). The CDR3 spans 14 residues. The V segment lost 3 bases and the J segment 7 bases; nucleotides outside the gene matches: 5. The CDR3 loop is CASSIGGEGNEQFF. As DNA, the CDR3 is TGTGCCAGTAGTATCGGGGGGGAGGGAAATGAGCAGTTCTTC.

This clonotype was recorded at least ten times. This chain uses TRBV27 with TRBJ2-2; perhaps TRBD2 as D (6 bases). Per germline, CDR1 MNHEY and CDR2 SMNVEV (reference sequence). The CDR3 is 17 amino acids. V was pared by 5 bases and J by 1 base, with 17 bases between. The CDR3 loop reads CASSVSLAGMNTGELFF. In nucleotides, the CDR3 is TGTGCCAGCAGTGTTAGTTTGGCGGGGATGAACACCGGGGAGCTGTTTTTT.

This clonotype was picked up many times. The chain carries TRBV10-3 and TRBJ1-1; 8 positions match TRBD1. V was clipped by 0 bases and J by 2 bases; unmatched bases: 2. Germline V CDR1 and CDR2: ENHRY, SYGVKD. The CDR3 runs 15 residues. The CDR3 sequence: CAISESDRENTEAFF. The CDR3 nucleotides read TGTGCCATCAGTGAGTCGGACAGGGAAAACACTGAAGCTTTCTTT.

The chain links TRBV6-2 or TRBV6-3 to TRBJ1-2; no firm D call. V was pared by 0 bases and J by 4 bases, with 9 bases between. The CDR3 loop spans 14 amino acids. From germline, CDR1 is MNHEY and CDR2 SVGEGT. The CDR3 sequence: CASSYSEGSYGYTF. CDR3 bases: TGTGCCAGCAGTTACTCGGAGGGTAGCTATGGCTACACCTTC.

This clonotype was counted only a few times. This chain links TRBV4-1 with TRBJ2-7, with 8 positions matching TRBD2. Germline values: CDR1 MGHRA, CDR2 YSYEKL. J gave up 2 bases and V 1 base, and 7 bases lay outside the gene matches. This CDR3 is 16 amino acids long. The DNA for the CDR3 is TGCGCCAGCAGCCAAGCCCGAGGGGGACTAGCCTACGAGCAGTACTTC. This encodes CASSQARGGLAYEQYF.

In its sample, this clonotype was seen many times. Here the CDR3 reads CASSPSNQEEQYF. The DNA of the CDR3 is TGTGCCAGCAGCCCCAGTAACCAGGAGGAGCAGTACTTC. J is TRBJ2-7 and V is TRBV7-3; D not certain. The germline V gene encodes CDR1 SGHTA and CDR2 FQGTGA. V was pared by 5 bases and J by 7 bases, with 15 bases between. CDR3 length: 13 amino acids.

There are many counts of this clonotype. The chain couples TRBV7-2 to TRBJ1-5; D might be TRBD1 (5 bases). The CDR3 extends over 14 amino acids. Germline lookup yields CDR1 SGHTA and CDR2 FQGNSA. V was cut by 1 base and J by 7 bases, with 11 bases left in between. The CDR3 loop is CASSLVQGDQPQHF. CDR3 in DNA: TGTGCCAGCAGCTTAGTTCAGGGCGACCAGCCCCAGCATTTT.

The chain employs TRBV28 and TRBJ2-7; TRBD1 matches at 8 bases. Trimming at V came to 4 bases and at J to 0 bases, leaving 8 bases not matched to a gene. CDR3 size: 16 residues. CDR1 and CDR2 (germline): MDHEN, SYDVKM. The CDR3 loop reads CASSSSGTGASYEQYF. The CDR3 nucleotides are TGTGCCAGCAGTTCCTCCGGGACAGGTGCCTCCTACGAGCAGTACTTC.

This clonotype was seen repeatedly, ten times or more. This chain links TRBV3-1 with TRBJ2-3; 13 bases agree with TRBD2. V lost 0 bases, J lost 4 bases, and 10 bases stayed unmatched. The CDR3 covers 19 residues. From germline, CDR1 is LGHDT and CDR2 YNNKEL (reference sequence). CDR3 nucleotide sequence: TGTGCCAGCAGCCAAGACACGACCTGGACTAGCGGGAGTCCAGATACGCAGTATTTT. It translates to CASSQDTTWTSGSPDTQYF.

This clonotype was counted many times. The chain carries TRBV6-1 and TRBJ1-2, with D uncertain. In germline, CDR1 is MNHNS, CDR2 SASEGT. V lost 7 bases, J lost 1 base, and 16 bases lay in between. The CDR3 loop spans 15 amino acids. The CDR3 loop is CASKGWDDRNYGYTF. As DNA, the CDR3 is TGTGCCAGCAAGGGATGGGATGACCGTAACTATGGCTACACCTTC.